The 24 T cell receptor beta chains reported below all come from one sample, sequenced in a study of low-dose radiotherapy and immunotherapy resistance in tumors. TRAV- and TRBV-specific primers primed first-strand cDNA, covering alpha and beta chains. With a constant-region primer and a V-primer adapter, TCRs were subjected to 15 to 25 PCR cycles of amplification. TCRdb re-derived calls from the reads in MiXCR, one entry per CDR3 protein. The table records about 16,000 distinct CDR3 sequences, about 74% of them present only once. The source is a human donor with advanced metastatic prostate, ovarian, gallbladder or colorectal cancer (not recorded which). This table probably holds off-target reads from a library built for another chain.

This rearrangement joins TRBV2 to TRBJ2-2, with a weak D call TRBD1 (5 bases). V gave up 6 bases and J gave up 2 bases, with 13 bases separating them. Germline-derived CDR1 and CDR2 are SNHLY and FYNNEI. The CDR3 has 15 residues. The CDR3 is CASRRPGINTGELFF. Here the CDR3 DNA reads TGTGCCAGCAGGCGCCCAGGGATAAACACCGGGGAGCTGTTTTTT.

This clonotype has only a few counts. The chain has TRBV5-1 and TRBJ1-1; possibly TRBD1 for D (6 bases). Per the germline V gene, CDR1 is SGHRS and CDR2 is YFSETQ. Trimming cost V 0 bases and J 0 bases, with 12 bases left between them. CDR3 size: 16 residues. CDR3 bases: TGCGCCAGCAGCTTGGGACAGGCCCGTATGAACACTGAAGCTTTCTTT. Encoded protein: CASSLGQARMNTEAFF.

Only a few counts were recorded for this clonotype. This rearrangement joins TRBV5-1 to TRBJ1-1; D perhaps matches TRBD1 (6 bases). V was pared by 3 bases and J by 1 base, with 10 bases between. The CDR3 is made up of 14 amino acids. Germline V lookup: CDR1 SGHRS, CDR2 YFSETQ. In DNA form, the CDR3 reads TGCGCCAGCAGCTGGGACAATGCGAACACTGAAGCTTTCTTT. Protein: CASSWDNANTEAFF.

The chain recombines TRBV4-2 with TRBJ1-6; no firm D call. This CDR3 spans 17 amino acids. V was cut by 0 bases and J by 10 bases, with 19 bases left in between. Germline CDR1 and CDR2: LGHNA and YNFKEQ. The CDR3 nucleotides are TGTGCCAGCAGCCAAGAGCCGGGAGGAACAAACTTCTCACCCCTCCACTTT. This codes for CASSQEPGGTNFSPLHF.

The rearrangement joins TRBV5-1 to TRBJ1-1, with 8 positions matching TRBD1. This CDR3 spans 14 amino acids. CDR1 is SGHRS and CDR2 is YFSETQ in the germline V gene. Trimming took 4 bases from V and 2 from J; bases not matched to a gene: 4. CDR3 bases: TGCGCCAGCAGCGAGGACAGGGTTAACACTGAAGCTTTCTTT. Encoded protein: CASSEDRVNTEAFF.

This clonotype occurred a few times. The gene calls are TRBV10-3 and TRBJ2-5; the match to TRBD2 covers 12 bases. Losses at the gene ends were 7 bases for V and 2 bases for J; bases not matched to a gene: 8. Germline loops: CDR1 ENHRY, CDR2 SYGVKD. CDR3 length: 16 amino acids. DNA for the CDR3: TGTGCCATCAAGACTAGCGGGGGCCTCGGGCAAGAGACCCAGTACTTC. Translation gives CAIKTSGGLGQETQYF.

The genes are TRBV4-2 and TRBJ2-1; a weak D match, TRBD2 (5 bases). The V and J ends lost 0 bases and 8 bases respectively, with 20 bases between them. Germline V gene lookup returns CDR1 LGHNA and CDR2 YNFKEQ. The CDR3 contains 17 residues. In nucleotides, the CDR3 is TGTGCCAGCAGCCAAGAGGTCCCCCCCGAGGGTCTGGATGAGCAGTTCTTC. As protein: CASSQEVPPEGLDEQFF.

This clonotype appeared a single time. The gene calls are TRBV19 and TRBJ1-2, with no clear D. The CDR3 is 15 residues long. Trimming left V 6 bases short and J 4 bases short, with 18 bases between. Germline CDR1 reads LNHDA; CDR2 reads SQIVND (reference sequence). CDR3 protein: CASRPPRGQSYGYTF. CDR3 nucleotides: TGTGCCAGTAGACCTCCCCGAGGGCAGTCCTATGGCTACACCTTC.

Only a few counts were recorded for this clonotype. The rearrangement joins TRBV5-1 to TRBJ1-1; a weak D match, TRBD1 (5 bases). Germline assignment: CDR1 SGHRS and CDR2 YFSETQ. The V end was cut by 0 bases, the J end by 6 bases, with 9 bases between. The CDR3 has 13 amino acids. The CDR3 region is CASSLAGGAEAFF. For the CDR3, the DNA is TGCGCCAGCAGCTTGGCCGGGGGGGCTGAAGCTTTCTTT.

J is TRBJ2-1 and V is TRBV11-2, with a possible D match to TRBD1 (6 bases). The CDR3 runs to 11 residues. V lost 4 bases to trimming and J lost 10 bases, with 8 bases between them. Germline V gives CDR1 SGHAT, CDR2 FQNNGV. CDR3 sequence reads: CASSSGTEQFF. The DNA of the CDR3 is TGTGCCAGCAGCTCCGGGACAGAGCAGTTCTTC.

The chain combines TRBV6-8 with TRBJ1-1; D may be TRBD1 (5 bases). Germline CDR1 and CDR2: MNHGY and SAAAGT. V shed 6 bases and J shed 1 base, with 12 bases lying between them. This CDR3 has 14 residues. The CDR3 DNA follows: TGTGCCAGCAGACCTACAAGGGGGAACACTGAAGCTTTCTTT. It translates to CASRPTRGNTEAFF.

The chain combines TRBV6-6 with TRBJ2-3, with TRBD2 matching over 9 bases. With V trimmed by 6 bases and J by 1 base, 8 bases remained unmatched. The CDR3 is 16 residues long. Germline assignment: CDR1 MNHNY and CDR2 SVGAGI (reference sequence). The CDR3 sequence: CASSRSGGIGTDTQYF. The CDR3 DNA reads as TGTGCCAGCAGCCGGAGCGGGGGGATCGGCACAGATACGCAGTATTTT.

The V and J genes are TRBV3-1 and TRBJ1-5, with D perhaps TRBD1 (5 bases). The germline V and J ends were trimmed by 0 bases and 0 bases, with 21 bases remaining between them. The CDR3 loop spans 20 amino acids. The germline V gene encodes CDR1 LGHDT and CDR2 YNNKEL (reference sequence). CDR3 protein: CASSQDPCQLGDYSNQPQHF. The CDR3 nucleotides are TGTGCCAGCAGCCAAGATCCCTGCCAGCTTGGGGACTATAGCAATCAGCCCCAGCATTTT. The full variable domain, rest sourced from reference TRBV3-1 and TRBJ1-5, is DTAVSQTPKYLVTQMGNDKSIKCEQNLGHDTMYWYKQDSKKFLKIMFSYNNKELIINETVPNRFSPKSPDKAHLNLHINSLELGDSAVYFCASSQDPCQLGDYSNQPQHFGDGTRLSIL.

This sequence joins TRBV6-6 and TRBJ1-1; 7 nucleotides line up with TRBD1. Looked up from germline, CDR1 is MNHNY and CDR2 is SVGAGI (reference sequence). The CDR3 has 18 amino acids. V trimming: 5 bases; J trimming: 3 bases; junction bases outside the gene matches: 18. This CDR3 reads CASSLPLSSTGRDTEAFF. The CDR3 DNA follows: TGTGCCAGCAGTCTACCCCTTTCTTCGACAGGGAGGGACACTGAAGCTTTCTTT.

As concerns this clonotype: One end of the junction is discordant with germline, which a read error may explain. V gene TRBV6-8 combines with J gene TRBJ1-2; TRBD1 matches at 7 bases. The CDR3 extends over 13 amino acids. Germline loops: CDR1 MNHGY, CDR2 SAAAGT. CDR3 protein: CASRGGQFYDYTF. The CDR3 region has the DNA TGTGCCAGCAGAGGGGGACAGTTCTATGACTACACCTTC.

Notes on this clonotype: The junction and the germline gene differ at one end; a read error may be behind it. The rearrangement joins TRBV2 to TRBJ2-2, with a tentative D call TRBD2 (6 bases). CDR3 length equals 15 residues. Germline V lookup: CDR1 SNHLY, CDR2 FYNNEI. The CDR3 DNA follows: TGTGCCGGCAGTGCGGCGGGAACGAACACCGGGGAGCTGTTTTTT. Its protein is CAGSAAGTNTGELFF.

This clonotype occurred once. The chain is built from TRBV28 and TRBJ2-1; the D gene is possibly TRBD2 (6 bases). CDR3 size: 14 residues. Germline V lookup: CDR1 MDHEN, CDR2 SYDVKM. The V end lost 6 bases, the J end lost 4 bases, and 13 bases lay between the germline ends. The CDR3 DNA follows: TGTGCCAGCAGGCGGGACGGGGCTTACAATGAGCAGTTCTTC. Translated: CASRRDGAYNEQFF.

V gene TRBV28 combines with J gene TRBJ1-5; no clear D gene. The germline V gene has CDR1 MDHEN and CDR2 SYDVKM. The CDR3 totals 13 residues. V was clipped by 6 bases and J by 2 bases, with 8 bases between them. The CDR3: CASRTLGNQPQHF. In DNA, the CDR3 is TGTGCCAGCAGAACTTTGGGCAATCAGCCCCAGCATTTT.

This chain joins TRBV5-5 and TRBJ1-1; tentatively, D is TRBD1 (5 bases). Looked up from germline, CDR1 is SGHKS and CDR2 is YYEKEE (reference sequence). V was shortened by 4 bases and J by 2 bases, with 15 bases between the two germline ends. The CDR3 has 15 residues. The CDR3 coding sequence is TGTGCCAGCAGCACCCCGGGACGAGCAAACACTGAAGCTTTCTTT. Its protein is CASSTPGRANTEAFF.

The chain links TRBV6-6 to TRBJ2-1, with 7 bases lining up with TRBD2. Germline V lookup: CDR1 MNHNY, CDR2 SVGAGI (reference sequence). The length of the CDR3 is 15 residues. Germline trimming cut 6 bases from V and 4 bases from J; bases unmatched to any gene: 9. The CDR3 sequence is CASRMTSSVYNEQFF. The CDR3 nucleotides are TGTGCCAGCAGGATGACTAGCAGCGTTTACAATGAGCAGTTCTTC.

The V gene is TRBV7-3, the J gene TRBJ2-1; TRBD2 aligns across 9 bases. The V segment lost 1 base and the J segment 0 bases; nucleotides outside the gene matches: 7. Germline values: CDR1 SGHTA, CDR2 FQGTGA. The CDR3 spans 18 residues. The CDR3 spells CASSLSSGGQYSYNEQFF. The CDR3 DNA sequence: TGTGCCAGCAGCTTAAGTAGCGGGGGACAGTACTCCTACAATGAGCAGTTCTTC.

The gene calls are TRBV26 and TRBJ2-2; TRBD1 was called by the table and not checked on the DNA. TRBV26 is tagged as a pseudogene. The CDR3 is 14 residues long. The CDR3 reads CASLRTPNTGELFF. The CDR3 DNA sequence: TGTGCCAGCCTTCGGACCCCTAACACCGGGGAGCTGTTTTTT.

The V gene is TRBV2, the J gene TRBJ1-2, with D maybe TRBD1 (5 bases). This CDR3 has 13 amino acids. V was cut by 5 bases and J by 4 bases, with 11 bases left in between. Germline CDR1 SNHLY, CDR2 FYNNEI. CDR3 in amino acids: CASSPDILYGYTF. For the CDR3, the DNA is TGTGCCAGCAGTCCGGACATCCTCTATGGCTACACCTTC.

The J gene is TRBJ2-5, the V gene TRBV19; 9 bases agree with TRBD2. Germline values: CDR1 LNHDA, CDR2 SQIVND (reference sequence). The CDR3 length is 13 residues. V shed 9 bases, J shed 5 bases, and the junction held 7 bases outside the gene matches. CDR3 bases: TGTGCCAGCGGCGGGGGGGCCTGGGAGACCCAGTACTTC. It yields the protein CASGGGAWETQYF.